This TCR beta chain was captured by sequencing in a study of cytomegalovirus exposure and HLA in healthy donors. Only a few counts were recorded for this clone. Germline V gene sequence: CDR1 MDHEN, CDR2 SYDVKM. Trimming removed 2 bases from V and 7 bases from J; junction bases left unmatched: 9. This CDR3 contains 18 residues. The assay was immunoSEQ multiplex PCR, and TCRdb's table has in-frame clones only and misses some. The sample carries 150,000 to 200,000 clones, about 81% recorded once. This TCR was recovered from a woman aged 25-40 years in good health and CMV-seronegative. The sequenced sample was PBMCs. J is TRBJ1-6 and V is TRBV28, with 12 bases matching TRBD1. The CDR3 sequence is CASSLMAGQGAGNSPLHF. The DNA of the CDR3 is TGTGCCAGCAGTTTAATGGCGGGACAGGGGGCCGGGAATTCACCCCTCCACTTT.